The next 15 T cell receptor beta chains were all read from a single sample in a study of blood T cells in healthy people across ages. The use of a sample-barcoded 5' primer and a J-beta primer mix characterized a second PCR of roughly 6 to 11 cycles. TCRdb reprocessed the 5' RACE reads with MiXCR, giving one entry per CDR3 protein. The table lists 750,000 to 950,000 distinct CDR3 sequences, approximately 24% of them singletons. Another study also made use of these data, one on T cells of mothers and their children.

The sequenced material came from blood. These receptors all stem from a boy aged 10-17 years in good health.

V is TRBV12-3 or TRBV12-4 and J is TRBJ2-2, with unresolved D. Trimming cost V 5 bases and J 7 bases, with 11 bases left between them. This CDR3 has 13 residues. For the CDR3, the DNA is TGTGCCAGCAGTCCGCTATGGGTCGGGGAGCTGTTTTTT. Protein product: CASSPLWVGELFF.

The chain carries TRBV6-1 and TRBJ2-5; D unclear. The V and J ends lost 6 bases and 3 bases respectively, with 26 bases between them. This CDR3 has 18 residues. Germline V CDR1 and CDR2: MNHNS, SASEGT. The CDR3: CASRIPSTPTRAEETQYF. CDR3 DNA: TGTGCCAGCAGAATTCCCTCGACACCAACAAGAGCCGAAGAGACCCAGTACTTC.

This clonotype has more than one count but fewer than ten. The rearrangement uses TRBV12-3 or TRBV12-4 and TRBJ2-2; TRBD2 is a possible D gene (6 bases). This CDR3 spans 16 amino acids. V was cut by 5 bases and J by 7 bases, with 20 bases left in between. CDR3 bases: TGTGCCAGCAGTCCTCGGGTCCCCGGGAGAGGCGGGGAGCTGTTTTTT. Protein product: CASSPRVPGRGGELFF.

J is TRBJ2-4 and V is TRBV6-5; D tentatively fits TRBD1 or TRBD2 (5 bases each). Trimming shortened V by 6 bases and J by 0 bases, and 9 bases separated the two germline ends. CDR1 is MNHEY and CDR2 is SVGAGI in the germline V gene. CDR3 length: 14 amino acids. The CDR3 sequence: CASSPGTAKNIQYF. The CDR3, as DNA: TGTGCCAGCAGCCCCGGGACAGCCAAAAACATTCAGTACTTC.

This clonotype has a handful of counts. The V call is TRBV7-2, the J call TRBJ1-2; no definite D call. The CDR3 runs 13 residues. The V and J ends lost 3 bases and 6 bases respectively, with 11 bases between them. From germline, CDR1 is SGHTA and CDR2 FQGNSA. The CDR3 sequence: CASSFLSMDGYTF. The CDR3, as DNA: TGTGCCAGCAGCTTCCTATCTATGGATGGCTACACCTTC.

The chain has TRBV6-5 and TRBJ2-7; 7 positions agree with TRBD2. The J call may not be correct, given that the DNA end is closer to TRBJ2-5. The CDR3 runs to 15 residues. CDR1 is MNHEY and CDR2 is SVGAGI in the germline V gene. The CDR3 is CASNLASGLQETQYF. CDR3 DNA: TGTGCCAGCAACCTGGCTAGCGGCCTACAAGAGACCCAGTACTTC.

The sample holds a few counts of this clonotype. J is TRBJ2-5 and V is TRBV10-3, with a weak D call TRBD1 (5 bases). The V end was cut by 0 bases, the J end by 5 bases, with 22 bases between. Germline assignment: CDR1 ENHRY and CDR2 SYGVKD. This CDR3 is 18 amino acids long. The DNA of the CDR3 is TGTGCCATCAGTGAGTCAGTTTTATCAGGGTTAGAACGGGAGACCCAGTACTTC. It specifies CAISESVLSGLERETQYF.

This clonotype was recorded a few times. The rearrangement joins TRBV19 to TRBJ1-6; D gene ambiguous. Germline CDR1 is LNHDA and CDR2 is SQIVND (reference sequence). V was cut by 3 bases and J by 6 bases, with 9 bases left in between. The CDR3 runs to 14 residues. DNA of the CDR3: TGTGCCAGTAGTATTGGTGGCAGTAATTCACCCCTCCACTTT. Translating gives CASSIGGSNSPLHF. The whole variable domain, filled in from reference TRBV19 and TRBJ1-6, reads DGGITQSPKYLFRKEGQNVTLSCEQNLNHDAMYWYRQDPGQGLRLIYYSQIVNDFQKGDIAEGYSVSREKKESFPLTVTSAQKNPTAFYLCASSIGGSNSPLHFGNGTRLTVT.

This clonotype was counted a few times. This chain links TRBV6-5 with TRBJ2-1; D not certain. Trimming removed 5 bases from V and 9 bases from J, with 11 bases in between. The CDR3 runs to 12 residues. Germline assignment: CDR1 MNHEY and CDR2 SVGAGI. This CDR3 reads CASSVRSREQFF. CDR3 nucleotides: TGTGCCAGCAGTGTGCGTTCCCGTGAGCAGTTCTTC.

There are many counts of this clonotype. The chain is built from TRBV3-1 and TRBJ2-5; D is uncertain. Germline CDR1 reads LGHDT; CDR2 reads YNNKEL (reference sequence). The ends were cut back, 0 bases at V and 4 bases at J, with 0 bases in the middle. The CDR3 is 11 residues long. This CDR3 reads CASSQEETQYF. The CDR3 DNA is TGTGCCAGCAGCCAAGAAGAGACCCAGTACTTC.

The CDR3 coding sequence is TGCAGTGCTCGAAGCTCACCGGGACTAGCTACGAGTGAGCAGTTCTTC. Translation: CSARSSPGLATSEQFF. The J gene is TRBJ2-1, the V gene TRBV20-1; 9 bases align to TRBD2. CDR3 length: 16 residues. Per germline, CDR1 DFQATT and CDR2 SNEGSKA (reference sequence). V lost 5 bases to trimming and J lost 9 bases; unmatched junction nucleotides: 17.

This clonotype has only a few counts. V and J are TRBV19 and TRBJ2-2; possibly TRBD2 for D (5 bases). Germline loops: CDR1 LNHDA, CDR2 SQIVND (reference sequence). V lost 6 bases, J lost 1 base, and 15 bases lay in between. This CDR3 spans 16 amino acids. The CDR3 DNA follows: TGTGCCAGTAGGGGCCGGTGGGAGATGAACACCGGGGAGCTGTTTTTT. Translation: CASRGRWEMNTGELFF.

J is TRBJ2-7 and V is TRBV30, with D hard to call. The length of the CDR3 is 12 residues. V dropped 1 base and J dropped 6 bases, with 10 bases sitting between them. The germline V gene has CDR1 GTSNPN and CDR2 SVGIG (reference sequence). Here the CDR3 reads CAWSGLSSEQYV. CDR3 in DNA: TGTGCCTGGAGTGGATTATCTAGCGAGCAGTACGTC.

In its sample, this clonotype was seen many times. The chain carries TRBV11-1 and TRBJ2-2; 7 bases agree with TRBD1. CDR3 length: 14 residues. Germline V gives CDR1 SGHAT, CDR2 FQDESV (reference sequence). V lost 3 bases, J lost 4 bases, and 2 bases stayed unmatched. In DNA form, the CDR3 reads TGTGCCAGCAGCTTTTCAGGGGGCACCGGGGAGCTGTTTTTT. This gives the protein CASSFSGGTGELFF.

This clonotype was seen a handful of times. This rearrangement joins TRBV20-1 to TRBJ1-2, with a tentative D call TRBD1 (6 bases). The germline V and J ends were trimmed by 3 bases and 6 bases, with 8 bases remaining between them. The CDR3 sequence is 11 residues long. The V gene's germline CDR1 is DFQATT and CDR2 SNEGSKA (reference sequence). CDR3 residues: CSARPGDGYTF. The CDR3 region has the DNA TGCAGTGCTAGGCCAGGGGATGGCTACACCTTC.